The 22 T cell receptor beta chains presented below share a single source sample, sequenced in a study of cytomegalovirus exposure and HLA in healthy donors. The PCR employed 60 Vbeta primers together with 13 Jbeta primers. Sequencing used immunoSEQ multiplex PCR; TCRdb keeps in-frame clones, though not all of them. The table has 120,000 or so clones, 80% seen once; the top ten hold more than 8%. Sequenced: PBMCs. Receptors were obtained from a female donor in good health and CMV-seropositive.

The genes are TRBV11-2 and TRBJ1-1; D is unresolved. The length of the CDR3 is 14 residues. Germline assignment: CDR1 SGHAT and CDR2 FQNNGV. Trimming took off 2 bases at V and 1 base at J, with 8 bases between the two ends. The CDR3 loop reads CASSLLRSNTEAFF. The CDR3 DNA follows: TGTGCCAGCAGCTTACTACGATCGAACACTGAAGCTTTCTTT.

For the CDR3, the DNA is TGCGCCAGCAGCCAAAGGGAGATGAGCACAGATACGCAGTATTTT. Translation gives CASSQREMSTDTQYF. The rearrangement links TRBV4-3 to TRBJ2-3; D is perhaps TRBD2 (5 bases). The V end lost 2 bases, the J end lost 0 bases, and 9 bases lay between the germline ends. The CDR3 is made up of 15 amino acids. Germline V CDR1 and CDR2: LGHNA, YSLEER.

The rearrangement links TRBV6-1 to TRBJ1-5; D perhaps matches TRBD1 (6 bases). Trimming took 1 base from V and 0 from J, leaving 16 bases between them. CDR3 length: 18 residues. The germline gives CDR1 MNHNS, CDR2 SASEGT. The CDR3 DNA reads as TGTGCCAGCAGTGAAGAGGAAAGTAGGGGACATAGCAATCAGCCCCAGCATTTT. Its translation is CASSEEESRGHSNQPQHF.

The chain joins TRBV11-2 to TRBJ2-7, with TRBD2 identical over 10 bases. The germline V gene has CDR1 SGHAT and CDR2 FQNNGV. J lost 2 bases, V lost 6 bases, and 7 bases had no gene match. The CDR3 covers 15 residues. CDR3 DNA sequence: TGTGCCAGCAGGCGTCTAGCGGGGGCCGCCTACGAGCAGTACTTC. Translating it yields CASRRLAGAAYEQYF.

V usage is TRBV7-9 and J usage is TRBJ1-5; D remains unclear. The CDR3 totals 15 residues. CDR1 SEHNR and CDR2 FQNEAQ come from the germline V gene (reference sequence). V lost 2 bases to trimming and J lost 5 bases, with 13 bases between them. The CDR3 reads CASSLSTGIDQPQHF. CDR3 in DNA: TGTGCCAGCAGCTTATCTACCGGGATTGATCAGCCCCAGCATTTT.

J is TRBJ1-2 and V is TRBV14; D unresolved. The CDR3 is 13 amino acids. Germline lookup yields CDR1 SGHDN and CDR2 FVKESK. With 1 base removed from V and 8 bases from J, the gap between germline ends came to 11 bases. DNA of the CDR3: TGTGCCAGCAGCCAAGTTGAGGTTGGAGGCTACACCTTC. It translates to CASSQVEVGGYTF.

The rearrangement links TRBV18 to TRBJ1-1, with unresolved D. Deletions cut 5 bases from V and 1 base from J, with 11 bases between. Germline lookup yields CDR1 KGHSH and CDR2 LQKENI. The CDR3 has 14 residues. Here the CDR3 DNA reads TGTGCCAGCTCATTTAAGCAGGAGAACACTGAAGCTTTCTTT. This translates into CASSFKQENTEAFF.

V is TRBV6-1 and J is TRBJ1-1; 7 bases map to TRBD1. This CDR3 has 14 residues. Germline V gene lookup returns CDR1 MNHNS and CDR2 SASEGT. The junction had 8 bases not matched to a gene; V was cut back by 2 bases and J by 8 bases. The CDR3 protein is CASSEMTGILEAFF. The CDR3 DNA reads as TGTGCCAGCAGTGAAATGACAGGGATTTTAGAAGCTTTCTTT.

The chain links TRBV5-5 to TRBJ2-2, with 10 bases identical to TRBD1. CDR1 is SGHKS and CDR2 is YYEKEE in the germline V gene (reference sequence). The CDR3 length is 20 residues. Losses at the gene ends were 4 bases for V and 4 bases for J; bases not matched to a gene: 19. CDR3 residues: CASSPRGGQGVSSSTGELFF. The CDR3 region has the DNA TGTGCCAGCAGCCCCAGAGGAGGACAGGGGGTGTCTTCGAGCACCGGGGAGCTGTTTTTT. Full variable domain (missing parts from reference TRBV5-5 and TRBJ2-2): DAGVTQSPTHLIKTRGQQVTLRCSPISGHKSVSWYQQVLGQGPQFIFQYYEKEERGRGNFPDRFSARQFPNYSSELNVNALLLGDSALYLCASSPRGGQGVSSSTGELFFGEGSRLTVL.

The V call is TRBV7-9, the J call TRBJ2-5, with TRBD2 matching over 10 bases. The CDR3 sequence is 16 residues long. With 1 base clipped from V and 4 bases from J, the junction kept 6 bases outside the gene matches. Germline CDR1 SEHNR, CDR2 FQNEAQ (reference sequence). The CDR3 sequence: CASSLGTLAGRETQYF. The CDR3 nucleotides read TGTGCCAGCAGCTTAGGAACACTAGCGGGGAGAGAGACCCAGTACTTC.

This chain joins TRBV19 and TRBJ2-3, with D maybe TRBD1 (6 bases). CDR3 length equals 15 residues. Per the germline V gene, CDR1 is LNHDA and CDR2 is SQIVND (reference sequence). V dropped 3 bases and J dropped 1 base, with 11 bases sitting between them. The CDR3, as DNA: TGTGCCAGTAGTATCGGGCCAGGGGGCACAGATACGCAGTATTTT. Amino acid sequence: CASSIGPGGTDTQYF. Full variable domain (outside the CDR3, taken from reference TRBV19 and TRBJ2-3): DGGITQSPKYLFRKEGQNVTLSCEQNLNHDAMYWYRQDPGQGLRLIYYSQIVNDFQKGDIAEGYSVSREKKESFPLTVTSAQKNPTAFYLCASSIGPGGTDTQYFGPGTRLTVL.

This chain links TRBV7-6 with TRBJ1-6; no clear D. The V gene's germline CDR1 is SGHVS and CDR2 FNYEAQ. V dropped 5 bases and J dropped 9 bases, with 11 bases sitting between them. This CDR3 contains 13 residues. The CDR3 protein is CASSPEVFSPLHF. The CDR3 DNA reads as TGTGCCAGCAGCCCAGAGGTTTTTTCACCCCTCCACTTT.

The V call is TRBV7-9, the J call TRBJ2-3; 11 bases are shared with TRBD1. Germline V gene sequence: CDR1 SEHNR, CDR2 FQNEAQ (reference sequence). This CDR3 is built from 16 residues. J lost 8 bases, V lost 5 bases, and 12 bases had no gene match. The CDR3 coding sequence is TGTGCCAGCAGCAGGGGACAGGGGGGGCAGGGGGGTACGCAGTATTTT. It yields the protein CASSRGQGGQGGTQYF.

V gene TRBV5-1 combines with J gene TRBJ2-2; 11 nucleotides agree with TRBD2. Germline assignment: CDR1 SGHRS and CDR2 YFSETQ. The CDR3 has 18 residues. The trim removed 2 bases at V and 4 bases at J, leaving 10 bases unmatched. CDR3 sequence reads: CASSFLVAGGLITGELFF. As DNA, the CDR3 is TGCGCCAGCAGCTTCCTGGTAGCGGGGGGGCTCATCACCGGGGAGCTGTTTTTT. The full variable domain, with the rest looked up from reference TRBV5-1 and TRBJ2-2, is KAGVTQTPRYLIKTRGQQVTLSCSPISGHRSVSWYQQTPGQGLQFLFEYFSETQRNKGNFPGRFSGRQFSNSRSEMNVSTLELGDSALYLCASSFLVAGGLITGELFFGEGSRLTVL.

The V gene is TRBV6-6, the J gene TRBJ1-1; D perhaps matches TRBD1 (6 bases). CDR3 length: 14 amino acids. Germline V lookup: CDR1 MNHNY, CDR2 SVGAGI (reference sequence). V lost 7 bases and J 1 base, leaving 13 bases between the germline ends. CDR3: CASTLGQPNTEAFF. In DNA, the CDR3 is TGTGCCAGCACCCTCGGACAGCCGAACACTGAAGCTTTCTTT.

The V gene is TRBV6-1, the J gene TRBJ2-7, with a possible D match to TRBD2 (5 bases). CDR3 length equals 16 residues. V dropped 2 bases and J dropped 5 bases, with 19 bases sitting between them. Germline V gene lookup returns CDR1 MNHNS and CDR2 SASEGT. CDR3: CASSEPLTTLAHEQYF. As DNA, the CDR3 is TGTGCCAGCAGTGAACCTCTGACTACCCTAGCCCACGAGCAGTACTTC.

The chain uses TRBV7-3 and TRBJ1-2, with D tentatively TRBD1 (6 bases). The CDR3 contains 11 residues. Trimming took off 5 bases at V and 8 bases at J, with 9 bases between the two ends. Looked up from germline, CDR1 is SGHTA and CDR2 is FQGTGA. The CDR3 sequence: CASSRGGGYTF. The DNA of the CDR3 is TGTGCCAGCAGCCGCGGGGGCGGCTACACCTTC.

The rearrangement joins TRBV6-6 to TRBJ1-5; D perhaps matches TRBD1 (5 bases). This CDR3 is 14 amino acids long. The ends were cut back, 3 bases at V and 5 bases at J, with 11 bases in the middle. Germline loops: CDR1 MNHNY, CDR2 SVGAGI (reference sequence). This CDR3 reads CASSYGGVYQPQHF. DNA for the CDR3: TGTGCCAGCAGTTATGGGGGGGTTTATCAGCCCCAGCATTTT.

CDR3 in DNA: TGTGCCAGCAGCTCGACAGGGGGCTACGAGCAGTACTTC. It encodes CASSSTGGYEQYF. This chain uses TRBV11-2 with TRBJ2-7; 9 nucleotides agree with TRBD1. The CDR3 covers 13 residues. The V gene end was trimmed by 4 bases and the J gene end by 3 bases; junction bases not matched to a gene: 1. The V gene's germline CDR1 is SGHAT and CDR2 FQNNGV. Together with reference TRBV11-2 and TRBJ2-7, the CDR3 gives the full variable domain: EAGVAQSPRYKIIEKRQSVAFWCNPISGHATLYWYQQILGQGPKLLIQFQNNGVVDDSQLPKDRFSAERLKGVDSTLKIQPAKLEDSAVYLCASSSTGGYEQYFGPGTRLTVT.

V and J are TRBV11-3 and TRBJ2-1, with TRBD2 matching 8 bases. The V gene's germline CDR1 is SGHNT and CDR2 YENEEA. The CDR3 runs to 16 residues. The V segment lost 0 bases and the J segment 9 bases; nucleotides outside the gene matches: 10. The CDR3 sequence: CASSLDRGSGVGEQFF. The CDR3 DNA follows: TGTGCCAGCAGCTTAGATCGGGGTAGCGGGGTGGGTGAGCAGTTCTTC.

A remark on this clone: The sample contains more than one DNA sequence encoding this CDR3. V usage is TRBV19 and J usage is TRBJ1-6; D is possibly TRBD1 (6 bases). From germline, CDR1 is LNHDA and CDR2 SQIVND (reference sequence). The CDR3 length is 14 residues. Trimming left V 4 bases short and J 8 bases short, with 12 bases between. The CDR3 DNA reads as TGTGCCAGTAGTAACGGACAGACCGATTCACCCCTCCACTTT. Amino acids: CASSNGQTDSPLHF.

The genes are TRBV9 and TRBJ2-5; 8 bases fit TRBD1. With V trimmed by 4 bases and J by 5 bases, 7 bases remained unmatched. CDR3 size: 14 residues. CDR1 and CDR2 from the germline V gene are SGDLS and YYNGEE. CDR3 protein: CASSTRTGSETQYF. DNA of the CDR3: TGTGCCAGCAGCACCCGGACAGGGTCGGAGACCCAGTACTTC. Together with reference TRBV9 and TRBJ2-5, the CDR3 gives the full variable domain: DSGVTQTPKHLITATGQRVTLRCSPRSGDLSVYWYQQSLDQGLQFLIQYYNGEERAKGNILERFSAQQFPDLHSELNLSSLELGDSALYFCASSTRTGSETQYFGPGTRLLVL.